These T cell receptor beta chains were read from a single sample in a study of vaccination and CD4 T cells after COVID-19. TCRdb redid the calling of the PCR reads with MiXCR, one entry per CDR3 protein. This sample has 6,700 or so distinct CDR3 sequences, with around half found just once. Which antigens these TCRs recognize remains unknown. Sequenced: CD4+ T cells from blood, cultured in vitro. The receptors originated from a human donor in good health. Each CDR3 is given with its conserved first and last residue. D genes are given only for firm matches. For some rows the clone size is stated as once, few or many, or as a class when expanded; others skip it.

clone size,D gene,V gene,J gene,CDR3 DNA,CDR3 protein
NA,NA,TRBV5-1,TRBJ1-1,TGCGCCAGCAGCTTGGGGGGGGCGAGGAACACTGAAGCTTTCTTT,CASSLGGARNTEAFF
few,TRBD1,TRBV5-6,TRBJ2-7,TGTGCCAGCAGGATGGGACAGGCGGTTACGAAGCAGTACTTC,CASRMGQAVTKQYF
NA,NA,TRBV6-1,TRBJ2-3,TGTGCCACCCTAGACGTAGGGTCCACAGATACGCAGTATTTT,CATLDVGSTDTQYF
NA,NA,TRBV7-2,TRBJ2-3,TGTGCCAGCAGCGCCGACGGCCGGGGTGTCAGCACAGATACGCAGTATTTT,CASSADGRGVSTDTQYF
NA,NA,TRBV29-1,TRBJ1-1,TGCAGCGGCCGGAACACTGAAGCTTTCTTT,CSGRNTEAFF
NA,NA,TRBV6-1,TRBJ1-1,TGTGCCAGCTGGGAAACCACTGAAGCTTTCTTT,CASWETTEAFF
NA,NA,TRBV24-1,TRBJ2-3,TGTGCCACCCGGGACGGCACAGATACGCAGTATTTT,CATRDGTDTQYF
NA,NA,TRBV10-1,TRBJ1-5,TGCGCCAACAGTGAGGGGGGGCTTGGAAATCAGCCCCAGCATTTT,CANSEGGLGNQPQHF
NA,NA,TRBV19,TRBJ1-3,TGTGCCAGTAATGATCCTGGGCAGCGCTCTGGAAACACCATATATTTT,CASNDPGQRSGNTIYF
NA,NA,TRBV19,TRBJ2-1,TGTGCCAGTAATGCCGCCAAGACTGAGCAGTTCTTC,CASNAAKTEQFF
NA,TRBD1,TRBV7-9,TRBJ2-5,TGTGCCAGCACGGGGACAGGATTAATGTGGGAGACCCAGTACTTC,CASTGTGLMWETQYF
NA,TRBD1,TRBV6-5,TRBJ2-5,TGTGCCAGCAGTTACGGCCAGGGGGCGAGTGGGGAGACCCAGTACTTC,CASSYGQGASGETQYF
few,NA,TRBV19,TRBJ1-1,TGTGCCAGTAGAGCCAGGGTGGGCACTGAAGCTTTCTTT,CASRARVGTEAFF
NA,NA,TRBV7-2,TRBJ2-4,TGTGCCAGCAGCCCCGCCAGATTAGCCAAAAACATTCAGTACTTC,CASSPARLAKNIQYF
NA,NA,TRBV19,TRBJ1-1,TGTGCCAGTAGTCCCCTGGTGGGGGCTAACACTGAAGCTTTCTTT,CASSPLVGANTEAFF
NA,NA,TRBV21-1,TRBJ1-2,TGTGCCAGCAGCAAGACGGACAGGGGAACGGGAGGCTACACCTTC,CASSKTDRGTGGYTF
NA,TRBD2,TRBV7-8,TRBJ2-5,TGTGCCAGCAGCTTAGCAGCGGGGGTACAAGAGACCCAGTACTTC,CASSLAAGVQETQYF
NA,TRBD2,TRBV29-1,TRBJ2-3,TGCAGCCATTCAGGCGGGGGACCCACAGATACGCAGTATTTT,CSHSGGGPTDTQYF
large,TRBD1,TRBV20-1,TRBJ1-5,TGCAGTGCTAGGACCCGACAGGGGCGCAATCAGCCCCAGCATTTT,CSARTRQGRNQPQHF
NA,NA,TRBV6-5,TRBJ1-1,TGTGCCAGCAGTTACTCGTCGAACACTGAAGCTTTCTTT,CASSYSSNTEAFF
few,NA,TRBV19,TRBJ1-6,TGTGCCAGTAGTATTTCGGGGACGGCAAATTCACCCCTCCACTTT,CASSISGTANSPLHF
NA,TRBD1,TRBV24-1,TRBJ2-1,TGTGCCACCAGTAGGGACAGGGTTAGGAATGAGCAGTTCTTC,CATSRDRVRNEQFF
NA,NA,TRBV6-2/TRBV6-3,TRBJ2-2,TGTGCCAGCAGTTATAAGATTGTCACCGGGGAGCTGTTTTTT,CASSYKIVTGELFF
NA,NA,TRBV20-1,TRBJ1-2,TGCAGTGCTAGTCCTGTTAACTATGGCTACACCTTC,CSASPVNYGYTF
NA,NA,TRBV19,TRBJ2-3,TGTGCCAGTAGTATGGCGGAGAAAGATACGCAGTATTTT,CASSMAEKDTQYF
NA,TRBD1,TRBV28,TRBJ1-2,TGTGCCAGCAGTTATACAGGGGGAAGGAATGGCTACACCTTC,CASSYTGGRNGYTF
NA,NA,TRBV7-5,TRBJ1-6,NA,CISVSERDRSLCYNSPLHF
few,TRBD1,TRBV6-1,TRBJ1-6,TGTGCCAGCAGTGAGACAGGGGAGGATTCACCCCTCCACTTT,CASSETGEDSPLHF
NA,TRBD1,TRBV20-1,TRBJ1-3,TGCAGTGCTGTCGCACCCACAGGGGTATCTGGAAACACCATATATTTT,CSAVAPTGVSGNTIYF
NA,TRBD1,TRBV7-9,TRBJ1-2,TGTGCCAGCGTACAGGGGGGAGCAGGCGGCTACACCTTC,CASVQGGAGGYTF
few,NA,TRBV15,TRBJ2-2,TGTGCCACCAGCACGAGGACGGTTTCGAACACCGGGGAGCTGTTTTTT,CATSTRTVSNTGELFF
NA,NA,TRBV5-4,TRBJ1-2,TGCGCCAGCAGCTTGGGGGGGGGTAACTATGGCTACACCTTC,CASSLGGGNYGYTF
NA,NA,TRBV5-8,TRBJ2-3,TGTGCCAGCAGCGACGGGGTTTCTAGCACAGATACGCAGTATTTT,CASSDGVSSTDTQYF
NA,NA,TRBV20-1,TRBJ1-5,TGCAGTGCTAGGTTGCCGGATAGCAATCAGCCCCAGCATTTT,CSARLPDSNQPQHF
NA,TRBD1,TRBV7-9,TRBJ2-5,TGTGCCAGCAGCTTCTTGGGACAGGGGGCCCGGGAGACCCAGTACTTC,CASSFLGQGARETQYF
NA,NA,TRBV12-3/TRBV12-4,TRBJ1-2,TGTGCCAGCAGTTTAAGGTTGGCAGATCATGGCTACACCTTC,CASSLRLADHGYTF
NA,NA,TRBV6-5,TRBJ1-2,TGTGCCAGCAGTTTTCTGTCCCGGGTAGCTATCTATGGCTACACCTTC,CASSFLSRVAIYGYTF
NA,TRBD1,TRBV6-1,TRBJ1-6,TGTGCCAGCAGGCCTTCGGGACAGCATAATTCACCCCTCCACTTT,CASRPSGQHNSPLHF
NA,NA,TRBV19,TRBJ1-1,TGTGCCAGTAGTATAGTGGGGACAAAGAACACTGAAGCTTTCTTT,CASSIVGTKNTEAFF
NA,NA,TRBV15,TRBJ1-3,TGTGCCACCAGACAGGGAAACTCTGGAAACACCATATATTTT,CATRQGNSGNTIYF
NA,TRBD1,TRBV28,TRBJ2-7,TGTGCCAGCAGTCCCCAGGGGGCCCCCTACGAGCAGTACTTC,CASSPQGAPYEQYF
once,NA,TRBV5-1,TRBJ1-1,TGCGCCAGCAGCCCTCTGCTTTCGACAGTTGAAGCTTTCTTT,CASSPLLSTVEAFF
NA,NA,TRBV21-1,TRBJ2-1,TGTGCCAGCAGTCGACAGGGGACCGACGATGAGCAGTTCTTC,CASSRQGTDDEQFF
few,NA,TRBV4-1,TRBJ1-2,TGCGCCAGCAGCCAAGGTAGGGTCGGCTATGGCTACACCTTC,CASSQGRVGYGYTF
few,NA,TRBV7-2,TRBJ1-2,TGTGCCAGCAGCACCGGGGCGGCTTATGGCTACACCTTC,CASSTGAAYGYTF
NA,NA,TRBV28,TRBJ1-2,TGTGCCACATCCACCGCCGGGGCCCCACTAACTAGGGGCTACACCTTC,CATSTAGAPLTRGYTF
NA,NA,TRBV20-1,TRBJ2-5,TGCAGTGCTACTTCGGGACTCGACTCCGGGGCCCAGTACTTC,CSATSGLDSGAQYF
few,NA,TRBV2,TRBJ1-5,TGTGCCAGCAGAAGGAATCCCAATCAGCCCCAGCATTTT,CASRRNPNQPQHF
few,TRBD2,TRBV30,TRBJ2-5,TGTGCCTGGACCCCAAGCGGGAGTGGGACCCAGTACTTC,CAWTPSGSGTQYF
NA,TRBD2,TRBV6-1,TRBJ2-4,TGTGCCAGCAGCTCAAGCGGGGGTCAAAACATTCAGTACTTC,CASSSSGGQNIQYF
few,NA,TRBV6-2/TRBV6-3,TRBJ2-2,TGTGCCAGCATATCCGTGAGGGGGTCCGGGACCGGGGAGCTGTTTTTT,CASISVRGSGTGELFF
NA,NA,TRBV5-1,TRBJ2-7,TGCGCCAGCAGCTTTGGGTTAGTGGGACTCTACGAGCAGTACTTC,CASSFGLVGLYEQYF
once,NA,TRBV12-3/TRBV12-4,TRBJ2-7,TGTGCCAGCAGTCAGTCCGGGATCCTTTCCTACGAGCAGTACTTC,CASSQSGILSYEQYF